These T cell receptor beta chains were read from a single sample in a study of T cell repertoires in cytomegalovirus infection. TCRdb called the reads again in MiXCR, with one record for every CDR3 protein. The repertoire holds hundreds of thousands of distinct CDR3 sequences, with about 24% as singletons. Sequences were obtained from CD8+ T cells from PBMCs. The receptors were sampled from a human donor in good health (CMV status not recorded). Some clones in this sample may be carry-over from other donors' samples. Each CDR3 is given with its conserved first and last residue. The D gene is left open where the match is weak. Size is omitted from some rows. Given values are once, few, many or a class for expanded clones.

clone_size j_call d_call v_call cdr3_nt cdr3_aa
few TRBJ2-2 - TRBV9 TGTGCCAGCAGCGTATCCCGGGGACCGGGGGAGCTGTTTTTT CASSVSRGPGELFF
many TRBJ2-1 - TRBV28 TGTGCCAGCAGTCTAGAGGCTGGGGATGAGCAGTTCTTC CASSLEAGDEQFF
many TRBJ2-5 - TRBV7-8 TGTGCCAGCAGCTTAGGGATTCCAGGGGCCTTCCAAGAGACCCAGTACTTC CASSLGIPGAFQETQYF
- TRBJ1-1 - TRBV4-3 TGCGCCAGCAGCCAAGAAAGGGCAATTAGTAACACTGAAGCTTTCTTT CASSQERAISNTEAFF
few TRBJ2-7 TRBD1 TRBV7-9 TGTGCCAGCAGCGGCCGGGACAGGGCATGGGAGCAGTACTTC CASSGRDRAWEQYF
- TRBJ2-7 - TRBV5-1 TGCGCCAGCAGCTGGACGACAGCCAGCTCCTACGAGCAGTACTTC CASSWTTASSYEQYF
many TRBJ2-4 - TRBV6-6 TGTGCCAGCAGTTACTCCTTGGACATTCAGTACTTC CASSYSLDIQYF
many TRBJ1-4 - TRBV7-9 TGTGCCAGCAGCGTGGGACCGAGATATGAAAAACTGTTTTTT CASSVGPRYEKLFF
many TRBJ1-4 TRBD1 TRBV6-6 TGTGCCAGCAGTTACGTGAGGACAGGGGAAGAAAAACTGTTTTTT CASSYVRTGEEKLFF
few TRBJ2-3 - TRBV2 TGTGCCAGCGGAGTCCTGGGGAGCACAGATACGCAGTATTTT CASGVLGSTDTQYF
many TRBJ1-1 - TRBV6-1 TGTGCCAGCAGTGAACCAGGTAGGGGTCCCCCTGAAGCTTTCTTT CASSEPGRGPPEAFF
few TRBJ2-1 TRBD1 TRBV7-9 TGTGCCAGCAGCTCCAGGACAGGGGGCGACTCCTACAATGAGCAGTTCTTC CASSSRTGGDSYNEQFF
- TRBJ2-2 - TRBV7-9 TGTGCCAGCAGAGCGGGACAAACCACCGGGGAGCTGTTTTTT CASRAGQTTGELFF
- TRBJ2-7 - TRBV9 TGTGCCAGCAGCGTAGGGGAGGGGGCAGACGAGCAGTACTTC CASSVGEGADEQYF
many TRBJ1-2 - TRBV7-9 TGTGCCAGCAGCTTAGCGGGGGACCTAAGGGAGTATGGCTACACCTTC CASSLAGDLREYGYTF
- TRBJ1-1 - TRBV14 TGTGCCAGCAGCCAAATCGGAGGAACTGAAGCTTTCTTT CASSQIGGTEAFF
few TRBJ2-1 TRBD1 TRBV29-1 TGCAGCGTTGGCCGGGGACAGGTCTCCTACAATGAGCAGTTCTTC CSVGRGQVSYNEQFF
- TRBJ2-7 - TRBV27 TGTGCCAGCAGTTTACGCCCTTCCTACGAGCAGTACTTC CASSLRPSYEQYF
few TRBJ1-2 - TRBV5-4 TGTGCCAGCAGCTTGGAGGTTAACTATGGCTACACCTTC CASSLEVNYGYTF
few TRBJ2-5 TRBD2 TRBV19 TGTGCCAGTAGTATCAGCGGGGTGGAGACCCAGTACTTC CASSISGVETQYF
few TRBJ2-4 - TRBV14 TGTGCCAGCAGCCAATCAGGAGGCAAAAACATTCAGTACTTC CASSQSGGKNIQYF
few TRBJ2-2 TRBD2 TRBV20-1 TGCAGTGCCCCCAGTCAAGGGACTAGCGGGCCGGACCCCAACACCGGGGAGCTGTTTTTT CSAPSQGTSGPDPNTGELFF
many TRBJ1-2 - TRBV6-2/TRBV6-3 TGTGCCAGCAGAGAGACCAAGGAATATGGCTACACCTTC CASRETKEYGYTF
- TRBJ2-3 TRBD2 TRBV7-8 TGTGCCAGCAGCTTAGATCGCGGGGGAGGGGGCACAGATACGCAGTATTTT CASSLDRGGGGTDTQYF
many TRBJ2-1 - TRBV28 TGTGCCAGCAGTTTCGGCACTGGTTCTGAGCAGTTCTTC CASSFGTGSEQFF
- TRBJ2-1 TRBD2 TRBV10-3 TGTGCCATCAGTGACCCGACTAGCGGGGGAACCTCCTACAATGAGCAGTTCTTC CAISDPTSGGTSYNEQFF
- TRBJ2-3 - TRBV4-1 TGCGCCAGCAGCCAAGATGAGTCAGGAGACACAGATACGCAGTATTTT CASSQDESGDTDTQYF
few TRBJ1-5 - TRBV20-1 TGCAGTGCTAGAGGTTACGGAAATAGCAATCAGCCCCAGCATTTT CSARGYGNSNQPQHF
- TRBJ2-2 TRBD1 TRBV6-2/TRBV6-3 TGTGCCAGCAGTTACCTACCGGGACAGGGGGCTCCCGGGGAGCTGTTTTTT CASSYLPGQGAPGELFF
- TRBJ2-7 - TRBV6-1 TGTGCCAGCAGTGAAGCGGGCGTTCCCTACGAGCAGTACTTC CASSEAGVPYEQYF
many TRBJ2-3 - TRBV5-6 TGTGCCAGCACCCTTGGGGCAGCTTATTCCACAGATACGCAGTATTTT CASTLGAAYSTDTQYF
few TRBJ2-5 TRBD2 TRBV7-3 TGTGCCAGCAGCATTACGGGGGGGGTCGAGACCCAGTACTTC CASSITGGVETQYF
- TRBJ1-4 - TRBV23-1 TGCGCCAGCACAGCCCGACGGGTTAAGGAAAAACTGTTTTTT CASTARRVKEKLFF
- TRBJ2-1 TRBD1 TRBV7-6 TGTGCCAGCAGCTCGCCACAGGGGTTAACCTACAATGAGCAGTTCTTC CASSSPQGLTYNEQFF
- TRBJ2-5 TRBD1 TRBV27 TGTGCCAGCAGTCCTGAACAGGGGCAGACCCAGTACTTC CASSPEQGQTQYF
- TRBJ1-2 TRBD1 TRBV6-5 TGTGCCAGCAGTTACCCCGGACAGGCCGATGGCTACACCTTC CASSYPGQADGYTF
few TRBJ2-1 - TRBV14 TGTGCCAGCAGCCAGAGAGGGCCTAGAATTGAGAATGAGCAGTTCTTC CASSQRGPRIENEQFF
- TRBJ1-2 - TRBV7-3 TGTGCCAGCAGCTTAATCCGGAACTATGGCTACACCTTC CASSLIRNYGYTF
- TRBJ2-4 TRBD2 TRBV24-1 TGTGCCACCAGTGATGTGGGACTAGGGTCCGACAAAAACATTCAGTACTTC CATSDVGLGSDKNIQYF
many TRBJ2-3 - TRBV12-3/TRBV12-4 TGTGCCAGCAGTCCAACGGCTAGCACAGATACGCAGTATTTT CASSPTASTDTQYF
many TRBJ1-5 - TRBV7-9 TGTGCCAGCAGCTTACAAGGGGCTAATCAGCCCCAGCATTTT CASSLQGANQPQHF
many TRBJ2-3 TRBD2 TRBV20-1 TGCAGTGCTAGAGGGGAGAGCGGGGGCCTTAGCACAGATACGCAGTATTTT CSARGESGGLSTDTQYF
few TRBJ1-1 TRBD1 TRBV29-1 TGCAGCGTTGAAGATGGCAGGGGGTGGGGAGCTTTCTTT CSVEDGRGWGAFF
- TRBJ2-3 TRBD2 TRBV14 TGTGCCACTGAAACTAGCGGGGGAAGCACAGATACGCAGTATTTT CATETSGGSTDTQYF
many TRBJ2-7 TRBD1 TRBV7-6 TGTGCCAGCAGCCAAAACAGGGGGCATGAGCAGTACTTC CASSQNRGHEQYF
- TRBJ1-1 - TRBV4-1 TGCGCCAGCAGCCAAGAGGGGCCATACACTGAAGCTTTCTTT CASSQEGPYTEAFF
few TRBJ2-2 - TRBV6-2/TRBV6-3 TGTGCCAGCAGTTACTCTTCCAGGTCCGGGGCAGAACTGTTTTTT CASSYSSRSGAELFF
- TRBJ2-2 - TRBV7-3 TGTGCCAGCGCGGATGCGGTCTCGAACACCGGGGAGCTGTTTTTT CASADAVSNTGELFF
few TRBJ2-3 - TRBV7-9 TGTGCCAGCAGCTTATCTAATGAAGATACGCAGTATTTT CASSLSNEDTQYF
few TRBJ2-1 TRBD2 TRBV4-2 TGTGCCAGCAGCCAAGAGGTGGGGGCTAGCGGGGACCTCAATGAGCAGTTCTTC CASSQEVGASGDLNEQFF
- TRBJ2-5 TRBD2 TRBV4-1 TGCGCCAGCAGCCCCGGGACTACGGCTGGGGAGACCCAGTACTTC CASSPGTTAGETQYF
few TRBJ2-2 - TRBV7-9 TGTGCCAGCTTTGCACAGGGGAACACCGGGGAGCTGTTTTTT CASFAQGNTGELFF
many TRBJ2-1 - TRBV11-3 TGTGCCAGCAGCCCACTAGGGATGAATGAGCAGTTCTTC CASSPLGMNEQFF
- TRBJ1-1 - TRBV28 TGTGCCAGCAGTTTATTTAGGGGGAGCACTGAAGCTTTCTTT CASSLFRGSTEAFF